This entry features one TCR beta chain sequence. The antigen is not known. Vbeta (60) and Jbeta (13) primers were used in the PCR. Only in-frame clones appear in the TCRdb table, and some are missing; sequencing was by immunoSEQ multiplex PCR. Of roughly 150,000 clones listed, roughly 80% are singletons. The data derive from a study of cytomegalovirus exposure and HLA in healthy donors. Study as a whole: There were a few hundred genotyped donors. Of these, 81% fell in the genetic ancestry cluster associated with self-reported Caucasian donors. Study-level findings and limits: Most subjects' HLA-A and HLA-B alleles were reportedly predicted from TCR beta sequences. Most TCR sequences were rare, but some public TCRs occurred in many donors.

The germline gives CDR1 MNHNY, CDR2 SVGAGI (reference sequence). J gave up 5 bases and V 8 bases, and 5 bases lay outside the gene matches. The CDR3 covers 14 residues. When sampled, the donors appeared nominally healthy, though they likely had unrecorded immune exposures. Sequenced: PBMCs. J is TRBJ2-3 and V is TRBV6-6, with 12 bases that match TRBD2. The TCR originated in a male donor in good health and CMV-seronegative. The CDR3 DNA sequence: TGTGCCAGCCTCCTAGCGGGGGGGGTAGATACGCAGTATTTT. It translates to CASLLAGGVDTQYF.